Listed below are T cell receptor beta chains from one sample, sequenced in a study of T cell responses to AZD1222 COVID-19 vaccine. Method: immunoSEQ multiplex PCR; TCRdb's copy keeps in-frame clones and lacks some. The sample holds around 71,000 clones, roughly 80% seen once. This material consisted of peripheral blood, taken 28 days after the second AZD1222 dose. These receptors were taken from an adult who received the AZD1222 COVID-19 vaccine. The CDR3 runs from the conserved cysteine through the conserved F or W. D genes are given only for firm matches. A clone size is listed for some rows: how often the clone was seen (once, few, many), or a class if it is expanded.

D gene	clone size	V gene	J gene	CDR3 protein
-	-	TRBV29-1	TRBJ2-3	CSVEQDSSRSTQYF
-	-	TRBV7-8	TRBJ1-5	CASSLDRAPYNQPQHF
-	few	TRBV21-1	TRBJ2-1	CASRTRNWGEQFF
TRBD2	-	TRBV6-1	TRBJ2-1	CASSDPSGVRNEQFF
-	-	TRBV7-9	TRBJ1-6	CASSLHENSPLHF
TRBD1	-	TRBV18	TRBJ2-3	CASSPGTGEFRNTQYF
-	once	TRBV4-1	TRBJ1-6	CASSQATTLHF
TRBD1	-	TRBV19	TRBJ2-7	CASSFGQGFTYEQYF
-	-	TRBV6-2/TRBV6-3	TRBJ2-3	CASSPDQRNTQYF
-	-	TRBV9	TRBJ1-1	CASSPPGGDAFF
TRBD2	-	TRBV19	TRBJ2-7	CASSPFSGAISYEQYF